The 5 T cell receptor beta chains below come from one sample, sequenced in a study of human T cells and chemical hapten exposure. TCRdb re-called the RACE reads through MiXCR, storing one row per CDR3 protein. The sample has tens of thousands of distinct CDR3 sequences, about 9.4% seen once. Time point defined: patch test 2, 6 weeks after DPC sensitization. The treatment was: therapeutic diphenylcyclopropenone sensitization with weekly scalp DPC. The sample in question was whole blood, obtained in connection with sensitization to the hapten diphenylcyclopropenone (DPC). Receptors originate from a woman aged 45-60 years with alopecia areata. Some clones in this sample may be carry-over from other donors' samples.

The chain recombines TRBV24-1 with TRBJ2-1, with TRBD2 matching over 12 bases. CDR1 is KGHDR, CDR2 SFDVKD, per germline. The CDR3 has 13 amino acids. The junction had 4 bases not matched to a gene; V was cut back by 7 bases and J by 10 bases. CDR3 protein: CATSGLAGREQFF. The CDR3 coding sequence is TGTGCCACCAGCGGACTAGCGGGAAGGGAGCAGTTCTTC.

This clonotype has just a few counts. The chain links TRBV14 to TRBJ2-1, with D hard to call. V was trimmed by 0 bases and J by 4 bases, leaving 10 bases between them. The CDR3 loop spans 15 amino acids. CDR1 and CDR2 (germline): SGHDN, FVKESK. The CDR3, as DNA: TGTGCCAGCAGCCAAGATCACGAACCTTACAATGAGCAGTTCTTC. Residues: CASSQDHEPYNEQFF. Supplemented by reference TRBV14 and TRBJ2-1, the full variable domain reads EAGVTQFPSHSVIEKGQTVTLRCDPISGHDNLYWYRRVMGKEIKFLLHFVKESKQDESGMPNNRFLAERTGGTYSTLKVQPAELEDSGVYFCASSQDHEPYNEQFFGPGTRLTVL.

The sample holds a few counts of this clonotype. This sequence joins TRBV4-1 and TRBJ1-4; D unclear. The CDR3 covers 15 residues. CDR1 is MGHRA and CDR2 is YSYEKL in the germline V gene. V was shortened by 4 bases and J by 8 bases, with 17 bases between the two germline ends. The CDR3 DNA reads TGCGCCAGCAGCCGTATCGTGGGGTTAGGGGAAAAACTGTTTTTT. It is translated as CASSRIVGLGEKLFF.

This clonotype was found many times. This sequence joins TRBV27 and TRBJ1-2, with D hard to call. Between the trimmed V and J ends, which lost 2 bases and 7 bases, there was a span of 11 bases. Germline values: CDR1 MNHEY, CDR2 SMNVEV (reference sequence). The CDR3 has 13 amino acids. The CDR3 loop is CASSLGWGSGYTF. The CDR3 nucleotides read TGTGCCAGCAGTTTAGGATGGGGTAGTGGCTACACCTTC.

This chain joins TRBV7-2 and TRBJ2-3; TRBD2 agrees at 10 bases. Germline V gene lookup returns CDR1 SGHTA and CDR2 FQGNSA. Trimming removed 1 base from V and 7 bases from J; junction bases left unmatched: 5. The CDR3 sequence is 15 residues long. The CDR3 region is CASSLEPSGRNTQYF. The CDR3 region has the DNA TGTGCCAGCAGCTTAGAGCCTAGCGGGAGAAATACGCAGTATTTT.